The rows below give T cell receptor beta chains drawn from one sample of a study of human T cells and chemical hapten exposure. TCRdb independently ran MiXCR on the RACE reads; one entry per CDR3 protein. The sample lists about 120,000 distinct CDR3 sequences; roughly an eighth were seen once. Sequencing used whole blood, obtained in connection with sensitization to the hapten diphenylcyclopropenone (DPC). These receptors originate from a man between 18 and 35 years old with alopecia areata. Some clones in this sample may be carry-over from other donors' samples. Both conserved end residues are part of each CDR3. D genes are given only for firm matches. A row's size may be missing; if present it is once, few, many or a size class.

cdr3_length j_call d_call v_call clone_size cdr3_aa cdr3_nt
13 TRBJ2-1 . TRBV7-3 few CASSSPGLREQFF TGTGCCAGCAGCTCCCCAGGGCTGAGGGAGCAGTTCTTC
19 TRBJ2-2 TRBD1 TRBV7-9 . CASSLGNFNRGENTGELFF TGTGCCAGCAGCTTAGGGAACTTTAACAGGGGAGAAAACACCGGGGAGCTGTTTTTT
15 TRBJ1-1 . TRBV6-1 . CASSPVNSPNTEAFF TGTGCCAGCAGCCCCGTGAACAGCCCGAACACTGAAGCTTTCTTT
13 TRBJ2-2 . TRBV9 . CASSVEVTGELFF TGTGCCAGCAGCGTAGAGGTCACCGGGGAGCTGTTTTTT
15 TRBJ2-3 . TRBV24-1 few CATSDLDRSTDTQYF TGTGCCACCAGTGATTTGGATAGGTCAACAGATACGCAGTATTTT
15 TRBJ1-2 . TRBV12-3/TRBV12-4 . CASRPDRTSNYGYTF TGTGCCAGCAGACCTGACAGGACCTCTAACTATGGCTACACCTTC
12 TRBJ1-4 . TRBV29-1 . CSGGDPSEKLFF TGCAGCGGTGGGGACCCTAGTGAAAAACTGTTTTTT
16 TRBJ2-1 . TRBV9 . CASSVGRGSTYNEQFF TGTGCCAGCAGCGTAGGCAGGGGTAGCACCTACAATGAGCAGTTCTTC
14 TRBJ2-3 TRBD1 TRBV7-8 . CASSLGQGVDTQYF TGTGCCAGCAGCTTAGGACAGGGGGTGGATACGCAGTATTTT
14 TRBJ2-1 . TRBV29-1 . CSVEVVEGNNEQFF TGCAGCGTTGAGGTTGTGGAGGGAAACAATGAGCAGTTCTTC
16 TRBJ1-6 . TRBV11-2 . CASRPFDRLNNSPLHF TGTGCCAGCAGACCTTTTGACCGCCTAAATAATTCACCCCTCCACTTT
13 TRBJ1-5 . TRBV12-3/TRBV12-4 . CASSSQGHQPQHF TGTGCCAGCAGTTCCCAGGGACATCAGCCCCAGCATTTT
13 TRBJ1-1 . TRBV10-3 few CAISAGVNTEAFF TGTGCCATCAGTGCCGGGGTGAACACTGAAGCTTTCTTT
13 TRBJ2-4 . TRBV28 . CASTEPAKNIQYF TGTGCCAGCACCGAGCCGGCCAAAAACATTCAGTACTTC
18 TRBJ1-2 TRBD1 TRBV7-9 . CASSTYGTDLPANYGYTF TGTGCCAGCAGCACTTACGGGACAGATTTGCCAGCAAACTATGGCTACACCTTC